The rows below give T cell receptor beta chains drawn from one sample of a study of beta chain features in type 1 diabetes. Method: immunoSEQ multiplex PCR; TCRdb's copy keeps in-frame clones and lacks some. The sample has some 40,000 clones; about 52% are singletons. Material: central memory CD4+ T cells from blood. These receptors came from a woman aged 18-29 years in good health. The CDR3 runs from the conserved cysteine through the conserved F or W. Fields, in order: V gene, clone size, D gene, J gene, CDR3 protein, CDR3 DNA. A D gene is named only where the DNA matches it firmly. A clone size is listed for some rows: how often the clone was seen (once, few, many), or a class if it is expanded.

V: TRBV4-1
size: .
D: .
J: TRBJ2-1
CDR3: CASSQHGTASSYNEQFF
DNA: TGCGCCAGCAGCCAACACGGGACTGCGAGCTCCTACAATGAGCAGTTCTTC

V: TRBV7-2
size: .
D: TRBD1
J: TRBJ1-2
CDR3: CASSPRTGGYTF
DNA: TGTGCCAGCAGCCCGCGGACAGGTGGCTACACCTTC

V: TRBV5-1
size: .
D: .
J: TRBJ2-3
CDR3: CASSRGQAGPPDTQYF
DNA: TGCGCCAGCAGCCGAGGCCAGGCGGGCCCCCCAGATACGCAGTATTTT

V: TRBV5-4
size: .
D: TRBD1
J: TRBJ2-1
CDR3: CASSVDRVTYNEQFF
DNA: TGTGCCAGCAGCGTCGACAGGGTGACCTACAATGAGCAGTTCTTC

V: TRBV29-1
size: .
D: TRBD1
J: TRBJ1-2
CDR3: CSVEDRGVSYGYTF
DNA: TGCAGCGTTGAAGACAGGGGGGTTTCCTATGGCTACACCTTC

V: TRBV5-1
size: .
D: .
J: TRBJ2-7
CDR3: CASSPWSGMLSYEQYF
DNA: TGCGCCAGCAGCCCATGGTCGGGGATGCTCTCCTACGAGCAGTACTTC

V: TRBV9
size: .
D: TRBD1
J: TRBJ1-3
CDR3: CASSADNRGPGNTIYF
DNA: TGTGCCAGCAGCGCCGATAACAGGGGGCCCGGAAACACCATATATTTT

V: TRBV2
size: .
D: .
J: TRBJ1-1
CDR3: CASSSSPGVNTEAFF
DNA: TGTGCCAGCAGTTCAAGCCCGGGAGTGAACACTGAAGCTTTCTTT

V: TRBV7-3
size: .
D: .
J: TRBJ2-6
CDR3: CASSYRGGGNSGANVLTF
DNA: TGTGCCAGCAGCTACAGGGGGGGTGGAAACTCTGGGGCCAACGTCCTGACTTTC

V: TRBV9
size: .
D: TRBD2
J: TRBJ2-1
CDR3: CASSVATGGGPTTGEQFF
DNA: TGTGCCAGCAGCGTAGCTACGGGGGGGGGCCCCACGACGGGGGAGCAGTTCTTC

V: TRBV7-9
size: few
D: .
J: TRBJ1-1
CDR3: CASSRELNTEAFF
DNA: TGTGCCAGCAGTCGCGAGCTGAACACTGAAGCTTTCTTT

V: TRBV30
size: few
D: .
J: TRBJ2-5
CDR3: CAQGQGRETQYF
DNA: TGTGCCCAAGGGCAGGGGCGAGAGACCCAGTACTTC

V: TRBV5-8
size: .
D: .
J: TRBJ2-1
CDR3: CASSLAAVPGGSYNEQFF
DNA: TGTGCCAGCAGCTTGGCAGCCGTACCGGGTGGGTCCTACAATGAGCAGTTCTTC

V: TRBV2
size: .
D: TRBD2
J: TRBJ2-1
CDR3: CASTRRSAPTSGRTNEQFF
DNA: TGTGCCAGCACCCGGAGGTCAGCCCCCACTAGCGGGAGGACGAATGAGCAGTTCTTC

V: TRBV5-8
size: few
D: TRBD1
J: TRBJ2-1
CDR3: CASSLDTGTVRSNEQFF
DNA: TGTGCCAGCAGCTTGGATACCGGGACAGTTCGTAGTAATGAGCAGTTCTTC

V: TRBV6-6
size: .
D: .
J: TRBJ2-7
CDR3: CASSREDSYEQYF
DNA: TGTGCCAGCAGCAGGGAAGACTCCTACGAGCAGTACTTC

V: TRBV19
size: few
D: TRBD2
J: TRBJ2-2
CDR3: CASSTGGPWVTGELFF
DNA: TGTGCCAGTAGCACGGGAGGGCCCTGGGTCACCGGGGAGCTGTTTTTT

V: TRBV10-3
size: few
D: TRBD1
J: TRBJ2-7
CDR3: CAIRGQGAHEQYF
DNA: TGTGCCATCAGAGGACAGGGCGCCCACGAGCAGTACTTC

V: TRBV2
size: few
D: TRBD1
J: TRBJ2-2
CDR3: CASRTNRGRTGELFF
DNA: TGTGCCAGCAGGACGAACAGGGGTAGGACCGGGGAGCTGTTTTTT

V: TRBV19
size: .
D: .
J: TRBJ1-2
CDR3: CASIGDYYGYTF
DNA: TGTGCCAGTATAGGGGATTACTATGGCTACACCTTC

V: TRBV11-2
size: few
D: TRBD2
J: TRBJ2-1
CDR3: CASSPSLRLAGVSEQFF
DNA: TGTGCCAGCAGCCCCTCCCTTAGACTAGCGGGGGTAAGTGAGCAGTTCTTC

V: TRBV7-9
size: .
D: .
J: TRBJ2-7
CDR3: CASSLGVSVYEQYF
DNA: TGTGCCAGCAGCTTAGGGGTGAGCGTCTACGAGCAGTACTTC

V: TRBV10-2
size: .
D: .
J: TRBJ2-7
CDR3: CASSEDNSYEQYF
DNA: TGCGCCAGCAGTGAGGACAACTCCTACGAGCAGTACTTC

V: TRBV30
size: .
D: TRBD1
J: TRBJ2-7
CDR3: CAWSDTGTGSYEQYF
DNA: TGTGCCTGGAGTGACACCGGGACAGGTTCCTACGAGCAGTACTTC

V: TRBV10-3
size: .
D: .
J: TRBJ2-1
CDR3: CASRVSGAYNEQFF
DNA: TGTGCCTCCAGAGTGAGCGGAGCTTACAATGAGCAGTTCTTC

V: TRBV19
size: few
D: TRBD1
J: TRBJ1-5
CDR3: CATSRGTVSNQPQHF
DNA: TGTGCCACTTCCCGGGGGACAGTAAGCAATCAGCCCCAGCATTTT

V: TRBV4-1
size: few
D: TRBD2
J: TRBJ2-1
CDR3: CASSQQAGRGYDEQFF
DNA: TGCGCCAGCAGCCAACAAGCGGGAAGGGGCTACGATGAGCAGTTCTTC

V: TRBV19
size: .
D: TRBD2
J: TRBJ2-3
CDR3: CASSPSSGSGADTQYF
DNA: TGTGCCAGTAGTCCAAGTAGCGGGAGTGGTGCAGATACGCAGTATTTT

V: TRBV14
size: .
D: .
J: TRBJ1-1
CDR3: CASSQGTHGTEAFF
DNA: TGTGCCAGCAGCCAAGGAACTCATGGCACTGAAGCTTTCTTT

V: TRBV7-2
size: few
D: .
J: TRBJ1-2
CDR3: CASSLSGADYGYTF
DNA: TGTGCCAGCAGCTTATCAGGGGCGGACTATGGCTACACCTTC

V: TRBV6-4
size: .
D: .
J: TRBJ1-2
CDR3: CASSDNPAGRINYGYTF
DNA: TGTGCCAGCAGTGACAATCCAGCGGGACGGATTAACTATGGCTACACCTTC

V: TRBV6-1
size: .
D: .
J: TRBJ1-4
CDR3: CASSEIGGLPKKLFF
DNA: TGTGCCAGCAGTGAAATCGGCGGCCTGCCTAAAAAACTGTTTTTT

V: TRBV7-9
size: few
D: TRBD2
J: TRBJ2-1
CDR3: CASSLQAGGGYNEQFF
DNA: TGTGCCAGCAGCTTACAGGCTGGCGGGGGGTACAATGAGCAGTTCTTC

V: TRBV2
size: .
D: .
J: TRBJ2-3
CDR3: CASRERTASTDTQYF
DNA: TGTGCCAGCAGGGAAAGGACAGCAAGCACAGATACGCAGTATTTT

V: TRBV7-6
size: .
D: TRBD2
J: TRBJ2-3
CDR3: CASSSGVGLAVTDTQYF
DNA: TGTGCCAGCAGCTCAGGGGTGGGACTAGCGGTCACAGATACGCAGTATTTT